Sequencing of this T cell receptor (beta chain) was carried out in a study of cytomegalovirus exposure and HLA in healthy donors. Study findings and constraints: Analyzed later, most CMV-associated TCR beta chains appeared HLA-restricted. Cytomegalovirus association was listed for about 180 TCR beta chains. Analyses of presence/absence relied on an assumption of roughly uniform sequencing depth across donors.

60 Vbeta and 13 Jbeta primers were used in PCR. Clones were sequenced by immunoSEQ multiplex PCR, and TCRdb holds only the in-frame ones, with some missing. The data contain roughly 100,000 clones, over 65% of them singletons. The CDR3 is made up of 18 amino acids. Germline V gene data show CDR1 as SGDLS and CDR2 as YYNGEE. With respect to this clone: The antigen remains undetermined. A read error may account for a junction end that differs from germline.

This sequence joins TRBV9 and TRBJ2-6; D may be TRBD1 (5 bases). This receptor was identified in a man aged 40-49 years in good health and CMV-seropositive. The sample was PBMCs. DNA for the CDR3: TGTGCCAGCAGCGTAGGGGGCGGAACCCTCTCTGGGGCCAACGGCCTGACTTTC. Residues: CASSVGGGTLSGANGLTF.